The present T cell receptor beta chain was sequenced within a study of spatial heterogeneity in lung cancer (dated by TCRdb to between 2018 and 2020). With regard to the full study: Beta-chain transcripts were consistently detected in greater numbers than alpha-chain transcripts, which likely reflected higher beta-chain transcript abundance. In the raw uncorrected reads, each unique combination of TCR and UMI appeared more than ten times on average. In non-small cell lung cancer, the study made a quantitative comparison of TCR alpha and beta repertoires among multiple tumor regions, matched nontumor lung and blood. The study linked features of the TCR repertoire to counts of nonsynonymous mutations, which were determined by whole-exome sequencing of tumor tissue. At surgery, both alpha and beta chains were TCR-sequenced in 200 to 250 tumor regions, 64 matched nontumor lung samples and just over 55 PBMC samples.

What the time point label conveys for this sample: sample taken at primary tumor resection. TCR sequencing used whole RNA extracted from tumor and nontumor lung tissue, or from cryopreserved PBMC samples, without cell sorting. The donors were some 72 patients from the lung TRACERx cohort who had early-stage, untreated non-small cell lung cancer. Only patients with enough RNA available from two or more tumor regions were chosen for TCR sequencing. Before selection, tumor and adjacent nontumor lung specimens were reviewed by a lung pathologist. The library came from 5' RACE. The run used a NextSeq 500. The TCR library protocol attached a unique molecular identifier to each TCR cDNA molecule to allow correction of PCR and sequencing errors. Concerning the study's data processing: TCR identification, UMI-based error correction and CDR3 extraction were all carried out with Decombinator tools. Expanded TCRs were defined as those above a frequency of 2 per 1,000, corresponding to the top 1% of the tumor frequency distribution. Each repertoire was subsampled 100 times to 5,000 TCRs, after which Renyi diversity was computed with the R vegan package. CDR3 similarity networks were constructed using string-kernel similarity of amino acid triplets, with links drawn between CDR3s whose pairwise similarity was above 0.82. In TCRdb, the public reads were trimmed at Q25 with fastp and aligned with MiXCR, with productive beta chains retained. Entries are consolidated by CDR3 protein sequence, retaining the most common genes and DNA. The V and J calls, along with clone size, are taken from TCRdb and not from the paper's own processing. This sample holds 9,500 to 15,000 distinct CDR3 sequences; about 6% were observed only once. Of the sample, around 10% is held by the ten largest clones.

This clonotype was observed many times. This clone's antigen is unknown. Per-base qualities were not stored, and no clone one base away is much larger. Little can be read into the size of this beta chain, an off-target read in a library designed for alpha chains. From the cysteine up to the phenylalanine, the CDR3 has a length of 17 residues. Only the CDR3 portion is preserved as DNA: 51 bases, with reading frame beginning at the first base. Clipping removes 6 bases from V and 2 bases from J, with 16 as the unmatched junction base count. According to the germline V gene (reference sequence), CDR1 reads MNHEY and CDR2 reads SMNVEV. What the study reported, not specific to this receptor: Confirming at a functional level the hypothesis that regional TCRs recognize regional mutations was considered to require additional single-cell paired TCR alpha and beta sequencing.

Sample: normal lung tissue next to the tumor, taken at surgery. This clonotype was sampled from a male donor with early-stage non-small cell lung cancer. This chain joins TRBV27 to TRBJ2-7, with 7 central nucleotides matching TRBD2. The nucleotides read TGTGCCAGCAGCTTAATGGGGGGGAAACCACTACCCTACGAGCAGTACTTC. It is translated as CASSLMGGKPLPYEQYF.